These T cell receptor beta chains were read from a single sample in a study of T cells after yellow fever vaccination. From the 5' RACE reads, TCRdb called clonotypes with MiXCR, one entry per CDR3 protein. The sample holds tens of thousands of distinct CDR3 sequences, roughly 7.5% seen once. This sample comprised CD8+ T cells sorted from PBMCs, obtained approximately 16 days after the first yellow fever vaccination. The receptors stem from a man between 18 and 29 years old who received the YFV17D yellow fever vaccine. Each CDR3 is given with its conserved first and last residue. D genes are given only for firm matches. Rows may omit the clone size; those that give it use once, few, many or a size class.

cdr3_nt cdr3_aa v_call clone_size cdr3_length j_call d_call
TGCAGCGTTGAACTGGGCGGGGGTGGCAATGAGCAGTTCTTC CSVELGGGGNEQFF TRBV29-1 many 14 TRBJ2-1 TRBD2
TGTGCCACCTCAGGGATAGGCACAGATACGCAGTATTTT CATSGIGTDTQYF TRBV7-9 many 13 TRBJ2-3 NA
TGCGCCAGCAGCCATCAAGCCGGGACAGCTGCCTACGAGCAGTACTTC CASSHQAGTAAYEQYF TRBV5-1 many 16 TRBJ2-7 TRBD1
TGTGCCAGCAGCTTAGAGGACACGGATTCACCCCTCCACTTT CASSLEDTDSPLHF TRBV7-9 many 14 TRBJ1-6 NA
TGCGCCAGCAGCCAAGAAGTGGCAGGTGGGACTGAAGCTTTCTTT CASSQEVAGGTEAFF TRBV4-1 many 15 TRBJ1-1 NA
TGTGCCAGCAGGGACGACGGGAGGAGCACTGAAGCTTTCTTT CASRDDGRSTEAFF TRBV9 many 14 TRBJ1-1 NA
TGTGCCAGCAGTTTACTTACTAGTGTATACACCGGGGAGCTGTTTTTT CASSLLTSVYTGELFF TRBV12-3/TRBV12-4 many 16 TRBJ2-2 NA
TGTGCCAGCAGCTCCGGGACAGGAGGGTATGGCTACACCTTC CASSSGTGGYGYTF TRBV12-3/TRBV12-4 many 14 TRBJ1-2 TRBD1
TGTGCCAGCAAACCCCCGACTAGCTTGAAGCCCGGGGAGCTGTTTTTT CASKPPTSLKPGELFF TRBV12-3/TRBV12-4 few 16 TRBJ2-2 TRBD2
TGCTGCTTCTGGGGCCAGGCTCAGAGCCAGTACTTC CCFWGQAQSQYF TRBV20-1 NA 12 TRBJ2-5 NA
TGTGCCAGCAGTTTATTCCAGGGCGGTGGGTACGAGCAGTACTTC CASSLFQGGGYEQYF TRBV27 many 15 TRBJ2-7 NA
TGTGCCACCAAGTTTATGAACACTGAAGCTTTCTTT CATKFMNTEAFF TRBV2 many 12 TRBJ1-1 NA
TGTGCCAGCAGCTCGGGGGTTTACTACAATGAGCAGTTCTTC CASSSGVYYNEQFF TRBV6-1 many 14 TRBJ2-1 NA
TGTGCCAGCAGAGCTGGCCTTTCGAATTCACCCCTCCACTTT CASRAGLSNSPLHF TRBV27 many 14 TRBJ1-6 NA
TGCAGCGTTTCCTGGACAACGAACACCGGGGAGCTGTTTTTT CSVSWTTNTGELFF TRBV29-1 many 14 TRBJ2-2 NA
TGTGCCAGCAGCTTGCCCCGGGGGGTGACGGTGAACACTGAAGCTTTCTTT CASSLPRGVTVNTEAFF TRBV7-2 many 17 TRBJ1-1 NA
TGTGCCAGCACCCAAGGGGGGGCCCCCTACAATGAGCAGTTCTTC CASTQGGAPYNEQFF TRBV7-3 medium-sized 15 TRBJ2-1 NA
TGTGCCAGCATGACAGGGCCCATGGGCTACACCTTC CASMTGPMGYTF TRBV7-2 NA 12 TRBJ1-2 TRBD1
TGTGCCAGTATCCCCGCCCTGGACAGCACAGTCCCGAACACCGGGGAGCTGTTTTTT CASIPALDSTVPNTGELFF TRBV19 NA 19 TRBJ2-2 NA